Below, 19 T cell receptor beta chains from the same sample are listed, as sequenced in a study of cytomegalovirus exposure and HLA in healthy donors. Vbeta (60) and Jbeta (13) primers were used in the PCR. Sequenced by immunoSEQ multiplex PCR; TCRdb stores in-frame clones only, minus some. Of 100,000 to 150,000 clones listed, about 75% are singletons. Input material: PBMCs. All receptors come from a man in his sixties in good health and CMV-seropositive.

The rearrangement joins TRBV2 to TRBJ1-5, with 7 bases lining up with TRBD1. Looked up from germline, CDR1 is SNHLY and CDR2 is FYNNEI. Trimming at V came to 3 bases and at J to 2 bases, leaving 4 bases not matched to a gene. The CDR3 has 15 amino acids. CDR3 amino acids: CASSDRGSGNQPQHF. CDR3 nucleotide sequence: TGTGCCAGCAGTGACAGGGGGTCAGGCAATCAGCCCCAGCATTTT.

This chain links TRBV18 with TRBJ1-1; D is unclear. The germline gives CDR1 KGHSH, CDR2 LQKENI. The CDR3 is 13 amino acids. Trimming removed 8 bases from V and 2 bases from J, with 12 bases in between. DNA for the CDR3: TGTGCCAGCGGCGGCACCCTAAACACTGAAGCTTTCTTT. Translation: CASGGTLNTEAFF.

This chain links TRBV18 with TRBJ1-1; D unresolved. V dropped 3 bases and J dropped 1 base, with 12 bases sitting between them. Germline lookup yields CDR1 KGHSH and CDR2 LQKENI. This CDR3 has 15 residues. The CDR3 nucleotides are TGTGCCAGCTCACCTACGGGGTTAGGGAACACTGAAGCTTTCTTT. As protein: CASSPTGLGNTEAFF.

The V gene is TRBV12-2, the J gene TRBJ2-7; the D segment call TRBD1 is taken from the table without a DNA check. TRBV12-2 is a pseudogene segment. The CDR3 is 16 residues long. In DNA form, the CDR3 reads TGTGCAAGTCGCTTAGCGCTAGCCCGGGACACCTACGAGCAGTACTTC. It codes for CASRLALARDTYEQYF.

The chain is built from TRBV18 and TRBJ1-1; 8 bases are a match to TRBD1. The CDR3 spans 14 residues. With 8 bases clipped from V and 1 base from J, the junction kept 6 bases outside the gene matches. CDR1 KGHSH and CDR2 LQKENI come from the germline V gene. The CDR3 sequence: CASEGQASNTEAFF. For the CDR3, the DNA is TGTGCCAGCGAGGGACAGGCATCGAACACTGAAGCTTTCTTT.

The CDR3 region is CASSLVTSGYTDTQYF. In nucleotides, the CDR3 is TGTGCCAGCAGCTTGGTGACTAGCGGATATACAGATACGCAGTATTTT. V and J are TRBV5-6 and TRBJ2-3, with 9 nucleotides matching TRBD2. Germline V gene lookup returns CDR1 SGHDT and CDR2 YYEEEE. The CDR3 contains 16 residues. Unmatched junction bases numbered 5, after V lost 0 bases and J lost 3 bases.

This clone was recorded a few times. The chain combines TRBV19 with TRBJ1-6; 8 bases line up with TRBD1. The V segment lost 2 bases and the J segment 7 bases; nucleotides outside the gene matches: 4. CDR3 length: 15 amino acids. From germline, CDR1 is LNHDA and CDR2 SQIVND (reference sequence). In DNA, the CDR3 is TGTGCCAGTAGTATAAGTGGACAGGGCAATTCACCCCTCCACTTT. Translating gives CASSISGQGNSPLHF.

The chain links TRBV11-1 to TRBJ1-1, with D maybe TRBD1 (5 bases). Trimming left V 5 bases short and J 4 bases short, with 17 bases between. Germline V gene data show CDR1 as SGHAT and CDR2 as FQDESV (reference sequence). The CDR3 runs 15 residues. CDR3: CASSGPGELSTEAFF. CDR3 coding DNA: TGTGCCAGCAGCGGACCGGGGGAATTGAGCACTGAAGCTTTCTTT.

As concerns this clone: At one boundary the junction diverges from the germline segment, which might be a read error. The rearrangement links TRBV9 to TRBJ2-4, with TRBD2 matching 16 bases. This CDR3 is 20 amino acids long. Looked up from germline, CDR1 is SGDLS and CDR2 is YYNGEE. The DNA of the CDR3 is TGTGCCAGCAGCGGGGCCGGGACTAGCGGGAGGGTCCTAGCCAAAAACAGTCAGTACTTC. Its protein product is CASSGAGTSGRVLAKNSQYF.

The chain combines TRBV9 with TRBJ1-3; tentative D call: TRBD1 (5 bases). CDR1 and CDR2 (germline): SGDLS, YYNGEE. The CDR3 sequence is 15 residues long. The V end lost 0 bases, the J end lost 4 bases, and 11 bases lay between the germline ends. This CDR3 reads CASSVAGARGNTIYF. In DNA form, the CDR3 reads TGTGCCAGCAGCGTAGCTGGGGCACGGGGAAACACCATATATTTT.

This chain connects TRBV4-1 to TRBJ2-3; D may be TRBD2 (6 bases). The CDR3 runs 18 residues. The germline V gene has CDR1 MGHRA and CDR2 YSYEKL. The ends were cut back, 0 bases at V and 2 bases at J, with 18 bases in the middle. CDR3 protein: CASSQDSSRGPDTDTQYF. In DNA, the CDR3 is TGCGCCAGCAGCCAAGATTCGTCGCGGGGCCCAGACACAGATACGCAGTATTTT.

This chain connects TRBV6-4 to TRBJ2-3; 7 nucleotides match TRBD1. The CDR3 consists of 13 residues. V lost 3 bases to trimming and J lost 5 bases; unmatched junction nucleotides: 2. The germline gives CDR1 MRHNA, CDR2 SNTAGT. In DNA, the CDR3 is TGTGCCAGCAGTGAACAGGGGAAAGATACGCAGTATTTT. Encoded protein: CASSEQGKDTQYF.

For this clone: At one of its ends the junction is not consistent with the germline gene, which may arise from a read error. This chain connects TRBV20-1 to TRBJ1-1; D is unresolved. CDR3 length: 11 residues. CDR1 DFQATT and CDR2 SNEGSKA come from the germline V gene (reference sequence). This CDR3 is CNASEWTEAFF. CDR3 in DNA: TGCAATGCTAGTGAGTGGACTGAAGCTTTCTTT.

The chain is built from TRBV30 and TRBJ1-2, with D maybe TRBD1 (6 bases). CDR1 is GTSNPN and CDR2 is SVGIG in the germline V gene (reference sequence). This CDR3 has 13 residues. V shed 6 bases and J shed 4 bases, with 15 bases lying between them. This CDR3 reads CACRQATGYGYTF. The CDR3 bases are TGTGCCTGTAGACAGGCGACGGGCTATGGCTACACCTTC.

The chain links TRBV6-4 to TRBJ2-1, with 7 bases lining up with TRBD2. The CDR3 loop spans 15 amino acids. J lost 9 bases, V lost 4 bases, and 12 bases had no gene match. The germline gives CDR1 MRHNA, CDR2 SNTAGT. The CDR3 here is CASSAFLAGEGEQFF. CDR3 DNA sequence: TGTGCCAGCAGTGCCTTCCTCGCCGGGGAGGGTGAGCAGTTCTTC.

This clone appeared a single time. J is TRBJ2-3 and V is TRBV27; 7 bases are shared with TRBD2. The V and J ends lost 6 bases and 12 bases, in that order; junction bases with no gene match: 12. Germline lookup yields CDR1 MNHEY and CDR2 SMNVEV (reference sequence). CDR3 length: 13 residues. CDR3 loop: CASSLGFSGFQYF. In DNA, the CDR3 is TGTGCCAGCAGCCTGGGGTTTAGCGGGTTTCAGTATTTT.

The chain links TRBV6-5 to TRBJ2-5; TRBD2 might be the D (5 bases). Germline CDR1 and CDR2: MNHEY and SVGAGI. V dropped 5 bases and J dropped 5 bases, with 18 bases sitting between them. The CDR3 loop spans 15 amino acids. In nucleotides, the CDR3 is TGTGCCAGCAGTCTTGGACTCGATGCGAGGGAGACCCAGTACTTC. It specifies CASSLGLDARETQYF.

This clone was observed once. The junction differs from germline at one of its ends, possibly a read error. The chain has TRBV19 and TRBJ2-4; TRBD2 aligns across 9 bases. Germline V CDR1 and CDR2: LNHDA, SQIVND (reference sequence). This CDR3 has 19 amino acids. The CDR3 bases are TGTGCCAGTAGTCTCGGGCGGCTAGCGGGGAGACGGGCCAAAAACAGTCAGTACTTC. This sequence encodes CASSLGRLAGRRAKNSQYF.

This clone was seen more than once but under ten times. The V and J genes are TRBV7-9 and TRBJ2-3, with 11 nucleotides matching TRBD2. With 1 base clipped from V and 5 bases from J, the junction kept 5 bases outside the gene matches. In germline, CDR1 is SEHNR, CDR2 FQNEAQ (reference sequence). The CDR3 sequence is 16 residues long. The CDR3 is CASSLGSGRALDTQYF. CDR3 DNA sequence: TGTGCCAGCAGCTTAGGTAGCGGGAGGGCCCTAGATACGCAGTATTTT. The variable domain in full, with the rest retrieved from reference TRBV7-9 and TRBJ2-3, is DTGVSQNPRHKITKRGQNVTFRCDPISEHNRLYWYRQTLGQGPEFLTYFQNEAQLEKSRLLSDRFSAERPKGSFSTLEIQRTEQGDSAMYLCASSLGSGRALDTQYFGPGTRLTVL.